These 21 T cell receptor beta chains share one sample of origin, sequenced in a study of response to subunit inactivated influenza vaccine. TCRdb used MiXCR to reprocess the RT-PCR reads, holding one entry per CDR3 protein. Of 500,000 to 600,000 distinct CDR3 sequences in the sample, about 14% were seen once. The sample in question was PBMCs from blood, obtained 12 days after vaccination. These receptors were taken from a man over 45 who received an inactivated influenza vaccine.

The V and J genes are TRBV4-1 and TRBJ2-1, with D possibly matching TRBD1 (6 bases). This CDR3 spans 15 amino acids. The germline CDR1 and CDR2 sequences are MGHRA and YSYEKL. Trimming shortened V by 1 base and J by 9 bases, and 16 bases separated the two germline ends. DNA of the CDR3: TGCGCCAGCAGCCAAGTCTGGGCAGGGGAAGTTGAGCAGTTCTTC. Protein sequence: CASSQVWAGEVEQFF.

In its sample, this clonotype was seen many times. The V call is TRBV5-1, the J call TRBJ2-3, with TRBD1 as a possible D gene (8 bases). Trimming stripped 3 bases from V and 4 bases from J, with 12 bases between. This CDR3 is built from 14 residues. CDR1 is SGHRS, CDR2 YFSETQ, per germline. The CDR3 loop is CASSWTGRADTQYF. DNA for the CDR3: TGCGCCAGCAGCTGGACAGGGAGGGCAGATACGCAGTATTTT.

In its sample, this clonotype was seen many times. The chain recombines TRBV20-1 with TRBJ2-7; D perhaps matches TRBD2 (5 bases). Trimming left V 6 bases short and J 3 bases short, with 18 bases between. CDR3 size: 14 residues. Per the germline V gene, CDR1 is DFQATT and CDR2 is SNEGSKA (reference sequence). CDR3 residues: CSAQRAIGDYEQYF. The CDR3 DNA is TGCAGTGCCCAAAGGGCGATCGGGGACTACGAGCAGTACTTC.

The sample holds a few counts of this clonotype. The J gene is TRBJ2-2, the V gene TRBV20-1; 13 bases match TRBD2. Germline values: CDR1 DFQATT, CDR2 SNEGSKA (reference sequence). The CDR3 spans 21 residues. After removal of 2 bases from V and 0 bases from J, the junction contained 15 bases not matched to a gene. CDR3 sequence reads: CSARPPKGRTSGGPNTGELFF. The DNA of the CDR3 is TGCAGTGCTAGACCTCCAAAGGGTCGGACTAGCGGGGGACCGAACACCGGGGAGCTGTTTTTT.

This chain links TRBV28 with TRBJ2-2; D unclear. The CDR3 consists of 18 residues. Looked up from germline, CDR1 is MDHEN and CDR2 is SYDVKM. V lost 6 bases to trimming and J lost 2 bases, with 22 bases between them. CDR3 nucleotide sequence: TGTGCCAGCAGCGCTCGAGGACCGGCAGCCAGCAACACCGGGGAGCTGTTTTTT. It translates to CASSARGPAASNTGELFF.

The J gene is TRBJ1-2, the V gene TRBV5-1; TRBD1 aligns across 9 bases. The V gene end was trimmed by 2 bases and the J gene end by 6 bases; junction bases not matched to a gene: 5. Germline CDR1 reads SGHRS; CDR2 reads YFSETQ. The CDR3 is made up of 14 amino acids. The CDR3 reads CASSFTGGADGYTF. The CDR3 coding sequence is TGCGCCAGCAGCTTTACAGGGGGCGCTGATGGCTACACCTTC.

The chain's CDR3 is CSVGRPNQPQHF. The CDR3 region has the DNA TGCAGCGTTGGTCGTCCCAATCAGCCCCAGCATTTT. The chain uses TRBV29-1 and TRBJ1-5; D gene unclear. The CDR3 is 12 amino acids. In germline, CDR1 is SQVTM, CDR2 ANQGSEA. The germline V and J ends were trimmed by 4 bases and 3 bases, with 7 bases remaining between them.

The chain uses TRBV20-1 and TRBJ2-7; 9 nucleotides agree with TRBD2. The CDR3 runs to 14 residues. Germline values: CDR1 DFQATT, CDR2 SNEGSKA (reference sequence). Losses at the gene ends were 0 bases for V and 5 bases for J; bases not matched to a gene: 5. The CDR3 is CSARDLAGSNEQYF. The CDR3, as DNA: TGCAGTGCTAGAGATCTAGCGGGGTCTAACGAGCAGTACTTC.

There are a few counts of this clonotype. The chain is built from TRBV2 and TRBJ2-2; D is perhaps TRBD1 or TRBD2 (8 bases each). Trimming removed 8 bases at V and 5 bases at J, with 18 bases between. This CDR3 region has 15 residues. The germline V gene has CDR1 SNHLY and CDR2 FYNNEI. CDR3 sequence: CASREGQAGTGELFF. CDR3 nucleotides: TGTGCCAGCCGGGAGGGACAGGCGGGAACCGGGGAGCTGTTTTTT.

The V call is TRBV6-1, the J call TRBJ2-7; 12 bases fit TRBD2. There are 15 residues in the CDR3. Germline-derived CDR1 and CDR2 are MNHNS and SASEGT. The V and J ends lost 4 bases and 8 bases, in that order; junction bases with no gene match: 9. The CDR3 is CASSVLLAGGTQQYF. The CDR3 coding sequence is TGTGCCAGCAGTGTCTTGCTAGCGGGAGGGACCCAGCAGTACTTC.

CDR3 sequence reads: CSARDRWTTYNEQFF. CDR3 DNA: TGCAGTGCTAGAGATAGATGGACTACCTACAATGAGCAGTTCTTC. The chain combines TRBV20-1 with TRBJ2-1, with D perhaps TRBD2 (6 bases). Germline-derived CDR1 and CDR2 are DFQATT and SNEGSKA (reference sequence). This CDR3 is built from 15 residues. V lost 0 bases, J lost 2 bases, and 11 bases lay in between.

The V and J genes are TRBV6-5 and TRBJ1-5; D possibly corresponds to TRBD1 (5 bases). Trimming removed 4 bases from V and 7 bases from J, with 11 bases in between. The CDR3 is 13 amino acids. Per the germline V gene, CDR1 is MNHEY and CDR2 is SVGAGI. CDR3 sequence: CASSSRELQPQHF. CDR3 nucleotide sequence: TGTGCCAGCAGTTCCAGGGAACTCCAGCCCCAGCATTTT.

This chain uses TRBV28 with TRBJ2-1, with D possibly matching TRBD1 (5 bases). The germline V and J ends were trimmed by 10 bases and 4 bases, with 23 bases remaining between them. In germline, CDR1 is MDHEN, CDR2 SYDVKM. The CDR3 length is 16 residues. The CDR3 sequence: CAIRALGAESYNEQFF. As DNA, the CDR3 is TGTGCCATCAGAGCCCTAGGGGCAGAGTCTTACAATGAGCAGTTCTTC.

A few counts support this clonotype. The V gene is TRBV20-1, the J gene TRBJ2-3; TRBD2 is a possible D gene (6 bases). Trimming removed 3 bases at V and 3 bases at J, with 22 bases between. CDR3 length equals 17 residues. CDR1 is DFQATT and CDR2 is SNEGSKA in the germline V gene (reference sequence). Written as DNA, the CDR3 is TGCAGTGCTAGCCCGTTCCCCGGCGGGGCGATGACAGATACGCAGTATTTT. Protein product: CSASPFPGGAMTDTQYF.

This clonotype was recorded a few times. The gene calls are TRBV7-9 and TRBJ1-5; D gene uncertain. The CDR3 runs 13 residues. V shed 7 bases and J shed 3 bases, with 10 bases lying between them. CDR1 SEHNR and CDR2 FQNEAQ come from the germline V gene (reference sequence). In nucleotides, the CDR3 is TGTGCCAGCACCTTGGGAGACAATCAGCCCCAGCATTTT. Translation: CASTLGDNQPQHF.

The chain has TRBV5-6 and TRBJ2-4, with D perhaps given as TRBD1 or TRBD2 (5 bases each). Germline CDR1 SGHDT, CDR2 YYEEEE. There are 17 residues in the CDR3. V was cut by 4 bases and J by 0 bases, with 17 bases left in between. The CDR3 DNA reads TGTGCCAGCAGCGGGAGACAGACAAGCTTAGCCAAAAACATTCAGTACTTC. This translates into CASSGRQTSLAKNIQYF.

This clonotype occurred a few times. The rearrangement uses TRBV12-3 or TRBV12-4 and TRBJ2-5, with TRBD1 as a possible D gene (6 bases). The V end lost 5 bases, the J end lost 3 bases, and 19 bases lay between the germline ends. This CDR3 is built from 16 residues. This CDR3 reads CASSPWPRTEKETQYF. CDR3 coding DNA: TGTGCCAGCAGTCCTTGGCCCCGGACAGAGAAAGAGACCCAGTACTTC.

This clonotype was seen a handful of times. The rearrangement links TRBV4-3 to TRBJ1-1; D gene ambiguous. Trimming removed 4 bases at V and 5 bases at J, with 17 bases between. Looked up from germline, CDR1 is LGHNA and CDR2 is YSLEER. The CDR3 consists of 15 residues. The CDR3 DNA reads as TGCGCCAGCAGCCGAGATGGCGGCGGGGAAACTGAAGCTTTCTTT. Its translation: CASSRDGGGETEAFF.

This clonotype was seen only once. The chain employs TRBV7-2 and TRBJ2-3, with D perhaps matching TRBD2 (6 bases). The CDR3 loop spans 15 amino acids. Germline assignment: CDR1 SGHTA and CDR2 FQGNSA. V was pared by 1 base and J by 2 bases, with 10 bases between. In DNA, the CDR3 is TGTGCCAGCAGCTTAGGGCCGGGAGACACAGATACGCAGTATTTT. This codes for CASSLGPGDTDTQYF.

This clonotype has just a few counts. The V gene is TRBV12-3 or TRBV12-4, the J gene TRBJ2-4; D not resolved. The CDR3 runs to 13 residues. Trimming cost V 7 bases and J 3 bases, with 10 bases left between them. The CDR3 coding sequence is TGTGCCAGCAAAGGAGACGGCAAAAACATTCAGTACTTC. Its protein is CASKGDGKNIQYF.

There are a few counts of this clonotype. The rearrangement joins TRBV27 to TRBJ1-2; D is unclear. CDR1 is MNHEY and CDR2 is SMNVEV in the germline V gene (reference sequence). Deletions cut 5 bases from V and 2 bases from J, with 15 bases between. CDR3 size: 15 residues. The CDR3 loop is CASSPSLGGNYGYTF. The CDR3 nucleotides are TGTGCCAGCAGTCCGAGTCTGGGCGGCAACTATGGCTACACCTTC.